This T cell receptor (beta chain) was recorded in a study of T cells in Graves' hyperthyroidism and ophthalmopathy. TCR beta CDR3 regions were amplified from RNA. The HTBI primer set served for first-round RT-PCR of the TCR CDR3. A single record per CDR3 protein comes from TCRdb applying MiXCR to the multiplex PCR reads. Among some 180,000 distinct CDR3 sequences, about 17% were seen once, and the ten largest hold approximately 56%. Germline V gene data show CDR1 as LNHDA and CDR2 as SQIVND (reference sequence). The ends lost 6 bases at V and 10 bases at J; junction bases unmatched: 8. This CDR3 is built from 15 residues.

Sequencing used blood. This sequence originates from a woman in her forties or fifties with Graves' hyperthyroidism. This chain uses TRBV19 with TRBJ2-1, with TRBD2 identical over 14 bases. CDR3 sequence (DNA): TGTGCCAGTAGACCGGGACTAGCGGGAGTAGGCGAGCAGTTCTTC. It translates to CASRPGLAGVGEQFF. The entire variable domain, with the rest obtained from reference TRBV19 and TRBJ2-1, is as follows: DGGITQSPKYLFRKEGQNVTLSCEQNLNHDAMYWYRQDPGQGLRLIYYSQIVNDFQKGDIAEGYSVSREKKESFPLTVTSAQKNPTAFYLCASRPGLAGVGEQFFGPGTRLTVL.